These 22 T cell receptor beta chains share one sample of origin, sequenced in a study of blood T cell repertoires in COVID-19. Measured with immunoSEQ multiplex PCR; TCRdb has only the in-frame clones, and not every one. The table has about 87,000 clones, over 70% seen once. Sequencing input: peripheral blood. The origin of the receptors is a woman aged 50 to 60 with acute or convalescent COVID-19.

This chain connects TRBV5-5 to TRBJ1-3; 8 bases match TRBD1. J lost 0 bases, V lost 4 bases, and 6 bases had no gene match. The CDR3 contains 16 residues. CDR1 and CDR2 (germline): SGHKS, YYEKEE (reference sequence). CDR3 DNA: TGTGCCAGCAGCCTTGGACAGGGTAGCTCTGGAAACACCATATATTTT. This codes for CASSLGQGSSGNTIYF. Full variable domain (outside the CDR3, taken from reference TRBV5-5 and TRBJ1-3): DAGVTQSPTHLIKTRGQQVTLRCSPISGHKSVSWYQQVLGQGPQFIFQYYEKEERGRGNFPDRFSARQFPNYSSELNVNALLLGDSALYLCASSLGQGSSGNTIYFGEGSWLTVV.

The rearrangement links TRBV28 to TRBJ2-7; D uncertain. Deletions cut 4 bases from V and 3 bases from J, with 7 bases between. Germline values: CDR1 MDHEN, CDR2 SYDVKM. The CDR3 is made up of 12 amino acids. CDR3 protein: CASSYQIYEQYF. The CDR3 nucleotides are TGTGCCAGCAGTTATCAGATCTACGAGCAGTACTTC.

This clone was counted once. The V and J genes are TRBV29-1 and TRBJ2-1, with 8 bases lining up with TRBD1. V lost 6 bases and J lost 6; bases outside the gene matches: 4. Germline V gives CDR1 SQVTM, CDR2 ANQGSEA. This CDR3 region has 12 residues. The chain's CDR3 is CSVPDRGNEQFF. CDR3 coding DNA: TGCAGCGTGCCCGACAGGGGCAATGAGCAGTTCTTC.

This chain links TRBV28 with TRBJ2-6; TRBD2 is a possible D gene (6 bases). The V end lost 3 bases, the J end lost 1 base, and 10 bases lay between the germline ends. CDR3 length equals 16 residues. Germline V CDR1 and CDR2: MDHEN, SYDVKM. CDR3 amino acids: CASSFLEGSGANVLTF. The DNA for the CDR3 is TGTGCCAGCAGTTTTTTGGAGGGTTCTGGGGCCAACGTCCTGACTTTC.

V gene TRBV6-5 combines with J gene TRBJ2-7; 8 bases match TRBD2. V lost 6 bases and J lost 5; bases outside the gene matches: 9. The CDR3 has 14 amino acids. CDR1 is MNHEY, CDR2 SVGAGI, per germline. CDR3 DNA: TGTGCCAGCAGCCCAGCGGGGGTGGTAAACGAGCAGTACTTC. Its protein product is CASSPAGVVNEQYF.

This chain connects TRBV29-1 to TRBJ1-5; D remains unclear. V dropped 4 bases and J dropped 11 bases, with 15 bases sitting between them. Germline loops: CDR1 SQVTM, CDR2 ANQGSEA. The CDR3 sequence is 12 residues long. CDR3 sequence: CSVGAAREAQHF. The CDR3, as DNA: TGCAGCGTTGGCGCGGCGAGGGAGGCCCAGCATTTT.

The chain carries TRBV20-1 and TRBJ1-1, with D uncertain. V was trimmed by 3 bases and J by 1 base, leaving 12 bases between them. Germline V gene data show CDR1 as DFQATT and CDR2 as SNEGSKA (reference sequence). CDR3 length: 14 amino acids. The CDR3 loop reads CSASTLPPNTEAFF. CDR3 DNA: TGCAGTGCTAGTACCCTACCTCCGAACACTGAAGCTTTCTTT.

CDR3 sequence reads: CATSPILQRTGGSAEAFF. For the CDR3, the DNA is TGTGCCACCAGCCCGATCTTACAAAGGACAGGGGGCAGCGCTGAAGCTTTCTTT. The rearrangement joins TRBV15 to TRBJ1-1; TRBD1 matches 11 bases. The V gene's germline CDR1 is LNHNV and CDR2 YYDKDF (reference sequence). The CDR3 loop spans 18 amino acids. J was trimmed by 6 bases and V by 5 bases; bases with no gene match: 17.

The V call is TRBV7-4, the J call TRBJ1-5; TRBD1 is a possible D gene (5 bases). This CDR3 region has 14 residues. Germline V lookup: CDR1 SGHVT, CDR2 SQSDAQ. Trimming shortened V by 5 bases and J by 4 bases, and 12 bases separated the two germline ends. CDR3 DNA: TGTGCCAGCAGCCGACAGATCCTAAATCAGCCCCAGCATTTT. It specifies CASSRQILNQPQHF.

The rearrangement links TRBV4-1 to TRBJ2-1, with 8 positions matching TRBD2. V trimming: 0 bases; J trimming: 7 bases; junction bases outside the gene matches: 8. Germline V gene sequence: CDR1 MGHRA, CDR2 YSYEKL. The CDR3 contains 16 residues. In DNA form, the CDR3 reads TGCGCCAGCAGCCAAGAACGGTCGGGGGGGAGGAATGAGCAGTTCTTC. As protein: CASSQERSGGRNEQFF.

V gene TRBV4-2 combines with J gene TRBJ2-7, with D tentatively TRBD2 (6 bases). Germline V gene data show CDR1 as LGHNA and CDR2 as YNFKEQ. The CDR3 runs to 16 residues. Between the trimmed V and J ends, which lost 0 bases and 0 bases, there was a span of 12 bases. The CDR3 reads CASSQERSGDSYEQYF. The CDR3 DNA sequence: TGTGCCAGCAGCCAAGAACGATCGGGGGACTCCTACGAGCAGTACTTC.

This clone has a handful of counts. CDR3 loop: CASSHRTDNYGYTF. CDR3 sequence (DNA): TGTGCCAGCAGCCATAGGACAGATAACTATGGCTACACCTTC. This chain uses TRBV27 with TRBJ1-2, with D maybe TRBD1 (6 bases). CDR3 size: 14 residues. V dropped 6 bases and J dropped 1 base, with 12 bases sitting between them. The germline gives CDR1 MNHEY, CDR2 SMNVEV (reference sequence).

The chain combines TRBV12-3 or TRBV12-4 with TRBJ1-1, with unresolved D. V was trimmed by 3 bases and J by 13 bases, leaving 15 bases between them. The CDR3 extends over 12 amino acids. DNA for the CDR3: TGTGCCAGCAGTTTTGGGGAGAGCCCGCATTTCTTT. Translation: CASSFGESPHFF.

The chain couples TRBV28 to TRBJ2-2; a weak D match, TRBD1 (5 bases). This CDR3 contains 14 residues. V lost 7 bases to trimming and J lost 0 bases, with 9 bases between them. CDR1 and CDR2 (germline): MDHEN, SYDVKM. The CDR3 protein is CASMQGANTGELFF. The DNA of the CDR3 is TGTGCCAGCATGCAGGGCGCGAACACCGGGGAGCTGTTTTTT.

This chain connects TRBV4-3 to TRBJ2-2; TRBD1 aligns across 12 bases. CDR1 is LGHNA, CDR2 YSLEER, per germline. Trimming at V came to 4 bases and at J to 8 bases, leaving 8 bases not matched to a gene. The CDR3 sequence is 16 residues long. The CDR3 coding sequence is TGCGCCAGCAGCCCCTTGGGGACAGGGGGCATTGGGGAGCTGTTTTTT. It codes for CASSPLGTGGIGELFF.

J is TRBJ1-5 and V is TRBV10-3; the match to TRBD1 covers 7 bases. J was trimmed by 5 bases and V by 3 bases; bases with no gene match: 7. Germline V gene data show CDR1 as ENHRY and CDR2 as SYGVKD. This CDR3 comprises 15 residues. The chain's CDR3 is CAISERGQNYQPQHF. CDR3 bases: TGTGCCATCAGTGAACGGGGACAGAATTATCAGCCCCAGCATTTT.

The chain is built from TRBV3-1 (or the pseudogene TRBV3-2) and TRBJ1-1, with a possible D match to TRBD1 (6 bases). This CDR3 has 14 amino acids. The germline V gene has CDR1 LGHDT and CDR2 YNNKEL (reference sequence). Trimming stripped 5 bases from V and 4 bases from J, with 14 bases between. The chain's CDR3 is CASSSSDRPTEAFF. Here the CDR3 DNA reads TGTGCCAGCAGCTCCTCCGACAGGCCCACTGAAGCTTTCTTT.

The J gene is TRBJ1-1, the V gene TRBV6-2 or TRBV6-3, with unresolved D. The length of the CDR3 is 16 residues. In germline, CDR1 is MNHEY, CDR2 SVGEGT. V shed 6 bases and J shed 1 base, with 18 bases lying between them. The CDR3 bases are TGTGCCAGCAGCGATAGCCCTTACCAACGGAACACTGAAGCTTTCTTT. Residues: CASSDSPYQRNTEAFF.

This clone was observed a single time. The gene calls are TRBV20-1 and TRBJ2-5; no clear D gene. With 3 bases removed from V and 4 bases from J, the gap between germline ends came to 3 bases. From germline, CDR1 is DFQATT and CDR2 SNEGSKA (reference sequence). The CDR3 is 10 amino acids. The CDR3 DNA follows: TGCAGTGCTAGGAGAGAGACCCAGTACTTC. Translating it yields CSARRETQYF.

This clone was recorded a few times. The chain recombines TRBV9 with TRBJ1-3; D might be TRBD1 (5 bases). With 7 bases removed from V and 0 bases from J, the gap between germline ends came to 14 bases. CDR1 SGDLS and CDR2 YYNGEE come from the germline V gene. CDR3 length: 15 amino acids. The CDR3 nucleotides read TGTGCCAGCGGCCCAGGGTCCCTCTCTGGAAACACCATATATTTT. It codes for CASGPGSLSGNTIYF.

The chain joins TRBV6-5 to TRBJ1-1; D is ambiguous. Germline loops: CDR1 MNHEY, CDR2 SVGAGI. CDR3 length equals 13 residues. The V gene lost 3 bases and the J gene lost 4 bases, with 9 bases spanning the gap. The CDR3 here is CASSYKGGTEAFF. CDR3 DNA sequence: TGTGCCAGCAGTTATAAGGGAGGCACTGAAGCTTTCTTT.

The chain uses TRBV28 and TRBJ1-6; a weak D match, TRBD1 (5 bases). The CDR3 totals 16 residues. V gave up 1 base and J gave up 9 bases, with 16 bases separating them. CDR1 and CDR2 from the germline V gene are MDHEN and SYDVKM. CDR3 amino acids: CASSLSIPGLSSPLHF. For the CDR3, the DNA is TGTGCCAGCAGTTTATCCATACCGGGACTAAGTTCACCCCTCCACTTT. Looking up the rest from reference TRBV28 and TRBJ1-6 gives the full variable domain: DVKVTQSSRYLVKRTGEKVFLECVQDMDHENMFWYRQDPGLGLRLIYFSYDVKMKEKGDIPEGYSVSREKKERFSLILESASTNQTSMYLCASSLSIPGLSSPLHFGNGTRLTVT.